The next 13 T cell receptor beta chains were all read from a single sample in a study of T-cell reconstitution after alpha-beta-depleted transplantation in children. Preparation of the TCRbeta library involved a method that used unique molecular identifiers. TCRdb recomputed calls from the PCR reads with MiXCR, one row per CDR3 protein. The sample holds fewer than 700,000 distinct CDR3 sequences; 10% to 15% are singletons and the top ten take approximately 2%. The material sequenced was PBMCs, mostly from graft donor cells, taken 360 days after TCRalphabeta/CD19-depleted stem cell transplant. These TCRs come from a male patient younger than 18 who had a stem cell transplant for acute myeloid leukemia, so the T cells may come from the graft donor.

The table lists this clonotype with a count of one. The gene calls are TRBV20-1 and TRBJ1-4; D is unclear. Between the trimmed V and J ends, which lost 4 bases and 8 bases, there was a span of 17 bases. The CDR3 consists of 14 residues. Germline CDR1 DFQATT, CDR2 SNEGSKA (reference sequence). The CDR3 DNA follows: TGCAGTGCTAACCCGTTCCCGCGGGGAGAAAAACTGTTTTTT. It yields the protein CSANPFPRGEKLFF.

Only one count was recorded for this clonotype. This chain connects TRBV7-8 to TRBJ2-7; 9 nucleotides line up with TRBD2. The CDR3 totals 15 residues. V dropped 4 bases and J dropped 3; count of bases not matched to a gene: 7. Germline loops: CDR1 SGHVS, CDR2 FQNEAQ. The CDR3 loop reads CASSSLGAGGYEQYF. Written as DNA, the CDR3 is TGTGCCAGCAGCTCGTTGGGAGCGGGAGGCTACGAGCAGTACTTC.

The CDR3 nucleotides are TGTGCCAGCAGCTTGGAGTCGTCACGGCGATACGAGCAGTACTTC. Its protein product is CASSLESSRRYEQYF. The chain is built from TRBV5-5 and TRBJ2-7; no firm D call. The CDR3 covers 15 residues. Trimming took off 0 bases at V and 4 bases at J, with 14 bases between the two ends. From germline, CDR1 is SGHKS and CDR2 YYEKEE (reference sequence).

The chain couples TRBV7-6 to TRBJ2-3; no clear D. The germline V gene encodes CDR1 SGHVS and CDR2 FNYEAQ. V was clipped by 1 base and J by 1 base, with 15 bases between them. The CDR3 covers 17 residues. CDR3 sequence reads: CASSLVSGLTRTDTQYF. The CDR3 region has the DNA TGTGCCAGCAGCTTAGTAAGTGGGCTAACACGCACAGATACGCAGTATTTT.

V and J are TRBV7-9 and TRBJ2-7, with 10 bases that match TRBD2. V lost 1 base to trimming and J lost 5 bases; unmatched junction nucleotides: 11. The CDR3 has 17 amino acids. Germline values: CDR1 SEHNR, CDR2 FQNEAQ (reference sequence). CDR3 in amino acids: CASSLGSLAGVHHEQYF. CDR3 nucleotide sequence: TGTGCCAGCAGCTTAGGTTCCCTAGCGGGAGTCCACCACGAGCAGTACTTC.

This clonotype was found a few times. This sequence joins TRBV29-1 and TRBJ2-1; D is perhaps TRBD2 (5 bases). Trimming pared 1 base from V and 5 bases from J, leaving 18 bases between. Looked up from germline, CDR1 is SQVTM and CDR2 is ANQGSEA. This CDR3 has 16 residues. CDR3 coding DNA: TGCAGCGTTGAAGGAGGGAGAGGTAGGGTAGACAATGAGCAGTTCTTC. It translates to CSVEGGRGRVDNEQFF.

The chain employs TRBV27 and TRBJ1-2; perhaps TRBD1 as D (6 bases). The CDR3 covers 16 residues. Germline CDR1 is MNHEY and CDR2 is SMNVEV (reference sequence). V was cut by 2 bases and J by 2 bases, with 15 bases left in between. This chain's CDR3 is CASSLRGAGGNYGYTF. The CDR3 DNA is TGTGCCAGCAGTTTAAGGGGGGCAGGTGGCAACTATGGCTACACCTTC.

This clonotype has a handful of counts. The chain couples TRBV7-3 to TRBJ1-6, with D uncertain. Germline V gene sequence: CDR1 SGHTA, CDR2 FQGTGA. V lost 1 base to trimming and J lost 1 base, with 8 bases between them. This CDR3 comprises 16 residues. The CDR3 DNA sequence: TGTGCCAGCAGCTTAAAGGGCTCTTCCTATAATTCACCCCTCCACTTT. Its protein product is CASSLKGSSYNSPLHF.

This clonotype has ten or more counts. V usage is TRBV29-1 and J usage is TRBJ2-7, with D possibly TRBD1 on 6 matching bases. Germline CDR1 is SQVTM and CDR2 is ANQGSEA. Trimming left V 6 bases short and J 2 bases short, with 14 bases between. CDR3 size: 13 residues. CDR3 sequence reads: CSVQGGPTYEQYF. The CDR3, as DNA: TGCAGCGTGCAAGGGGGTCCTACCTACGAGCAGTACTTC.

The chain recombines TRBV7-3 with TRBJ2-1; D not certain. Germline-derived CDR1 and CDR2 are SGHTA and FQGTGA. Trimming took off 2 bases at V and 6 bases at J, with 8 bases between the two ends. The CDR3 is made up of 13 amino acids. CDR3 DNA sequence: TGTGCCAGCAGCTTAGCCCAGCTCAATGAGCAGTTCTTC. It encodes CASSLAQLNEQFF.

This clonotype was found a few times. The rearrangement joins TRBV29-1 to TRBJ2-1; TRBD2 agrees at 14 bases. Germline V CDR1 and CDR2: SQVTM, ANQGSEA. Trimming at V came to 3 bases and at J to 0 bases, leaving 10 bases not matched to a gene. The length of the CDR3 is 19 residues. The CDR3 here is CSVESRLAGGLSSYNEQFF. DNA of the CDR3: TGCAGCGTTGAGTCCCGACTAGCGGGAGGGCTGAGCTCCTACAATGAGCAGTTCTTC.

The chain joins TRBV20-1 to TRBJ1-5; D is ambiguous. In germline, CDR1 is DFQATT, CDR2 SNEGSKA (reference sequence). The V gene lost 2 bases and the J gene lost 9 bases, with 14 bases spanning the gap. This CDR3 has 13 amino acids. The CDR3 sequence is CSARSVPYRPQHF. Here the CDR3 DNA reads TGCAGTGCTAGATCGGTCCCTTATAGGCCCCAGCATTTT.

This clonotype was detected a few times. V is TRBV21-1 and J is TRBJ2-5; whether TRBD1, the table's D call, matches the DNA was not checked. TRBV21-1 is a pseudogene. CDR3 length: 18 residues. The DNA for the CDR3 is TGTGCCAGCAGCAAAGAGGACTGGGACAGGGGGCGCAGGGAGACCCAGTACTTC. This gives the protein CASSKEDWDRGRRETQYF.